These 30 T cell receptor beta chains were sequenced from one sample in a study of immune characterization of retroperitoneal liposarcoma. TCRdb passed the PCR reads through MiXCR, listing each CDR3 protein once. The sample yields fewer than 6,000 distinct CDR3 sequences, around 33% seen once. The sequencing input was tumor tissue. Receptors originate from a female donor with retroperitoneal liposarcoma.

This clonotype was picked up a small number of times. Just one base apart from a much larger clone, this may be a read error. The V gene is TRBV5-5, the J gene TRBJ2-1, with D possibly being TRBD2 (5 bases). The J call is uncertain, as TRBJ2-7 better fits the DNA end. Germline-derived CDR1 and CDR2 are SGHKS and YYEKEE (reference sequence). The CDR3 is made up of 14 amino acids. CDR3 coding DNA: TGTGCCAGCATCGCCGGTCCGAGCGGCGGTGAGCAGTACTTC. This codes for CASIAGPSGGEQYF.

In this sample, this clonotype turned up a few times. The chain links TRBV10-2 to TRBJ2-3; TRBD2 aligns across 10 bases. The CDR3 sequence is 14 residues long. CDR1 is WSHSY, CDR2 SAAADI, per germline. V dropped 5 bases and J dropped 1; count of bases not matched to a gene: 0. CDR3 coding DNA: TGCGCCAGCAGTCTAGCGGGAGGCACAGATACGCAGTATTTT. This translates into CASSLAGGTDTQYF.

This chain uses TRBV19 with TRBJ1-1; possible D gene TRBD1, 6 bases. Germline V gene sequence: CDR1 LNHDA, CDR2 SQIVND (reference sequence). CDR3 size: 18 residues. Trimming removed 6 bases from V and 1 base from J, with 24 bases in between. In DNA form, the CDR3 reads TGTGCCAGTAGACTAGGCGATATAGGGGGTCGACCGAACACTGAAGCTTTCTTT. Translating it yields CASRLGDIGGRPNTEAFF.

This clonotype has more than one count but fewer than ten. This chain joins TRBV6-6 and TRBJ2-1; TRBD2 might be the D (6 bases). Trimming took 2 bases from V and 10 from J, leaving 15 bases between them. Germline V CDR1 and CDR2: MNHNY, SVGAGI (reference sequence). This CDR3 contains 14 residues. The CDR3 sequence: CASSYDAGFGEQFF. CDR3 sequence (DNA): TGTGCCAGCAGTTACGACGCGGGGTTCGGGGAGCAGTTCTTC.

This chain uses TRBV27 with TRBJ2-4; D gene unclear. V gave up 5 bases and J gave up 6 bases, with 11 bases separating them. The CDR3 consists of 13 residues. Germline CDR1 reads MNHEY; CDR2 reads SMNVEV (reference sequence). CDR3 nucleotide sequence: TGTGCCAGCAGTAGCCCCCGAGGAAACATTCAGTACTTC. Encoded protein: CASSSPRGNIQYF.

The chain links TRBV12-3 or TRBV12-4 to TRBJ2-7; D may be TRBD2 (5 bases). There are 12 residues in the CDR3. Deletions cut 5 bases from V and 3 bases from J, with 8 bases between. CDR3 nucleotide sequence: TGTGCCAGCAGTCTCCGGGACTACGAGCAGTACTTC. Residues: CASSLRDYEQYF.

The chain is built from TRBV6-1 and TRBJ2-4; TRBD2 matches 9 bases. After removal of 5 bases from V and 5 bases from J, the junction contained 4 bases not matched to a gene. The CDR3 length is 14 residues. Per germline, CDR1 MNHNS and CDR2 SASEGT. CDR3 loop: CASSPLAGQNIQYF. The CDR3 DNA is TGTGCCAGCAGTCCTCTAGCGGGACAAAACATTCAGTACTTC.

This clonotype has more than one count but fewer than ten. The CDR3 DNA sequence: TGTGCCAGCAGTGAAGACGAAGCGTATAATTCACCCCTCCACTTT. Amino acid sequence: CASSEDEAYNSPLHF. This chain connects TRBV6-1 to TRBJ1-6, with D hard to call. Germline CDR1 is MNHNS and CDR2 is SASEGT. V was shortened by 1 base and J by 4 bases, with 8 bases between the two germline ends. This CDR3 spans 15 amino acids.

This clonotype was observed once. The junction departs from the called germline gene at one end, perhaps through a read error. The chain joins TRBV15 to TRBJ2-5; D assignment may be TRBD1 or TRBD2 (7 bases each). The CDR3 runs to 15 residues. The germline V gene has CDR1 LNHNV and CDR2 YYDKDF (reference sequence). The CDR3 DNA sequence: TGTGCCACCCGCAGAGCAGGGGGAGGGAGGGAGACCCAGTACTTC. Translated, it gives CATRRAGGGRETQYF.

This clonotype counts as large. The V and J genes are TRBV6-1 and TRBJ2-7; TRBD2 agrees at 12 bases. The V segment lost 3 bases and the J segment 0 bases; nucleotides outside the gene matches: 3. The CDR3 contains 16 residues. Germline CDR1 is MNHNS and CDR2 is SASEGT. The CDR3 here is CASSDGLAGRSYEQYF. CDR3 DNA: TGTGCCAGCAGTGACGGACTAGCGGGACGCTCCTACGAGCAGTACTTC.

The chain has TRBV11-3 and TRBJ2-6; D ambiguous. Germline V gene sequence: CDR1 SGHNT, CDR2 YENEEA. V was cut by 4 bases and J by 2 bases, with 0 bases left in between. CDR3 length equals 12 residues. The DNA for the CDR3 is TGTGCCAGCAGCTCTGGGGCCAACGTCCTGACTTTC. This translates into CASSSGANVLTF.

This clonotype was counted many times. The rearrangement uses TRBV7-2 and TRBJ2-1; maybe TRBD1 (5 bases). CDR1 SGHTA and CDR2 FQGNSA come from the germline V gene. The germline V and J ends were trimmed by 3 bases and 13 bases, with 19 bases remaining between them. The CDR3 consists of 14 residues. The CDR3 coding sequence is TGTGCCAGCAGCTTGTCAGGGTGGTCCGAGACCCAGTTCTTC. It specifies CASSLSGWSETQFF.

The CDR3 region is CASSEGPQETQYF. CDR3 in DNA: TGTGCCAGCAGTGAAGGGCCCCAAGAGACCCAGTACTTC. The chain couples TRBV6-4 to TRBJ2-5, with D uncertain. V dropped 3 bases and J dropped 1 base, with 6 bases sitting between them. CDR1 is MRHNA and CDR2 is SNTAGT in the germline V gene. The CDR3 runs 13 residues.

This clonotype was recorded a few times. The rearrangement joins TRBV6-1 to TRBJ1-1; 10 bases line up with TRBD1. Trimming removed 5 bases from V and 8 bases from J; junction bases left unmatched: 11. Looked up from germline, CDR1 is MNHNS and CDR2 is SASEGT. This CDR3 has 15 amino acids. CDR3 sequence: CASSRRPGQGTEAFF. The CDR3 DNA reads as TGTGCCAGCAGTAGGCGGCCGGGACAGGGGACAGAAGCTTTCTTT.

The chain is built from TRBV11-3 and TRBJ2-1, with TRBD2 matching 14 bases. Trimming removed 3 bases from V and 5 bases from J; junction bases left unmatched: 9. This CDR3 contains 18 residues. CDR1 and CDR2 (germline): SGHNT, YENEEA. The CDR3 nucleotides read TGTGCCAGCAGCTTCTCCGGGACTAGCGGGGGCCCCGACAATGAGCAGTTCTTC. Its protein is CASSFSGTSGGPDNEQFF.

Sample share makes this clonotype medium-sized. The chain is built from TRBV5-1 and TRBJ2-1; D is possibly TRBD1 or TRBD2 (6 bases each). This CDR3 spans 15 amino acids. The germline V gene encodes CDR1 SGHRS and CDR2 YFSETQ. The V end was cut by 2 bases, the J end by 4 bases, with 13 bases between. The CDR3 DNA reads TGCGCCAGCAGCTTACAGGGACTCTATTACAATGAGCAGTTCTTC. It yields the protein CASSLQGLYYNEQFF.

The chain recombines TRBV12-3 or TRBV12-4 with TRBJ2-1, with D perhaps TRBD1 or TRBD2 (6 bases each). The CDR3 runs to 14 residues. V shed 5 bases and J shed 10 bases, with 18 bases lying between them. CDR3 bases: TGTGCCAGCAGTAGGGGGACTGGCTCCTACGAGCAGTTCTTC. It is translated as CASSRGTGSYEQFF.

This clonotype was seen at least ten times. The chain recombines TRBV6-5 with TRBJ1-1, with 7 positions matching TRBD1. The CDR3 is 15 amino acids. Looked up from germline, CDR1 is MNHEY and CDR2 is SVGAGI. V lost 4 bases to trimming and J lost 1 base; unmatched junction nucleotides: 6. The CDR3 loop is CASSSQGVRNTEAFF. The CDR3 nucleotides are TGTGCCAGCAGTTCGCAGGGGGTGCGGAACACTGAAGCTTTCTTT.

The CDR3 bases are TGTGCCAGCAGTCACCTAAGCAGGGCTGGGGCCAACGTCCTGACTTTC. Its protein product is CASSHLSRAGANVLTF. The chain joins TRBV6-2 or TRBV6-3 to TRBJ2-6, with a tentative D call TRBD1 (5 bases). This CDR3 contains 16 residues. V was clipped by 5 bases and J by 2 bases, with 13 bases between them. From germline, CDR1 is MNHEY and CDR2 SVGEGT.

This clonotype was counted between two and nine times. The chain links TRBV7-8 to TRBJ1-2; 7 positions match TRBD1. Germline CDR1 is SGHVS and CDR2 is FQNEAQ. The length of the CDR3 is 14 residues. V lost 0 bases and J lost 5; bases outside the gene matches: 3. For the CDR3, the DNA is TGTGCCAGCAGCTTAGCGACAGGGAGTTATGGCTACACCTTC. Translation: CASSLATGSYGYTF.

This chain uses TRBV12-3 or TRBV12-4 with TRBJ2-1; D ambiguous. The CDR3 extends over 14 amino acids. Trimming took off 2 bases at V and 4 bases at J, with 9 bases between the two ends. This CDR3 is CASSLYLGYNEQFF. CDR3 DNA sequence: TGTGCCAGCAGTTTATATTTGGGTTACAATGAGCAGTTCTTC.

This clonotype was observed a few times. The V call is TRBV5-6, the J call TRBJ2-3; 7 bases are a match to TRBD2. The germline V gene encodes CDR1 SGHDT and CDR2 YYEEEE. The CDR3 contains 13 residues. V lost 4 bases and J lost 4; bases outside the gene matches: 3. DNA of the CDR3: TGTGCCAGCAGCGGGGGGGGGGCAGATACGCAGTATTTT. Translating it yields CASSGGGADTQYF.

Details on this clonotype: Its ends do not fully match the called genes, so a read error is possible. The CDR3 DNA follows: TGTGCCAGCAGTTCTAGCGGGAGAGAGGGGACCCGGTACTTC. Translated, it gives CASSSSGREGTRYF. The chain has TRBV6-1 and TRBJ2-1; 10 nucleotides match TRBD2. Germline V gene data show CDR1 as MNHNS and CDR2 as SASEGT. The CDR3 has 14 amino acids.

The gene calls are TRBV7-8 and TRBJ2-5; TRBD1 matches at 9 bases. This CDR3 contains 13 residues. Germline assignment: CDR1 SGHVS and CDR2 FQNEAQ. After removal of 5 bases from V and 7 bases from J, the junction contained 5 bases not matched to a gene. The DNA for the CDR3 is TGTGCCAGCAGCCCGGGACAGGGAGGGACCCAGTACTTC. Protein sequence: CASSPGQGGTQYF.

The chain carries TRBV6-1 and TRBJ2-1; 10 nucleotides match TRBD2. The DNA end favors TRBJ2-7, so the J call may be wrong. The length of the CDR3 is 15 residues. In germline, CDR1 is MNHNS, CDR2 SASEGT. CDR3 bases: TGTGCCAGCAGTGCGTGGACTAGCGGCTACAATGAGCAGTACTTC. This translates into CASSAWTSGYNEQYF.

The CDR3 DNA is TGTGCCACCAGCAGAGTCGCAGTAAGCAAAGAGACCCAGTACTTC. It specifies CATSRVAVSKETQYF. This chain links TRBV15 with TRBJ2-5; no firm D call. Trimming left V 1 base short and J 3 bases short, with 12 bases between. Per germline, CDR1 LNHNV and CDR2 YYDKDF (reference sequence). This CDR3 is 15 amino acids long.

This clonotype was picked up many times. This rearrangement joins TRBV7-2 to TRBJ2-3, with D possibly matching TRBD2 (6 bases). This CDR3 region has 16 residues. Germline V gene sequence: CDR1 SGHTA, CDR2 FQGNSA. The germline V and J ends were trimmed by 2 bases and 1 base, with 13 bases remaining between them. CDR3 sequence (DNA): TGTGCCAGCAGCTTAACTACGGGAGCGGGCACAGATACGCAGTATTTT. Translating it yields CASSLTTGAGTDTQYF.

This clonotype showed up just a few times. The chain combines TRBV6-4 with TRBJ1-1, with D uncertain. Trimming took 7 bases from V and 4 from J, leaving 16 bases between them. CDR3 size: 14 residues. Germline V gene lookup returns CDR1 MRHNA and CDR2 SNTAGT. CDR3 sequence (DNA): TGTGCCAGCAAAAAGGACTTGGCGGGCACTGAAGCTTTCTTT. Its protein is CASKKDLAGTEAFF.

This clonotype showed up just a few times. This sequence joins TRBV12-3 or TRBV12-4 and TRBJ1-4; D remains ambiguous. Trimming shortened V by 1 base and J by 4 bases, and 4 bases separated the two germline ends. The CDR3 sequence is 13 residues long. CDR3 loop: CASSLEGNEKLFF. CDR3 coding DNA: TGTGCCAGCAGTTTAGAGGGTAATGAAAAACTGTTTTTT.

This clonotype was seen a few times. This chain uses TRBV27 with TRBJ2-5; 8 bases match TRBD1. CDR3 length: 14 residues. Germline V gene data show CDR1 as MNHEY and CDR2 as SMNVEV (reference sequence). Germline trimming cut 3 bases from V and 5 bases from J; bases unmatched to any gene: 5. The CDR3 reads CASSFDRGEETQYF. CDR3 nucleotide sequence: TGTGCCAGCAGTTTCGACAGGGGTGAGGAGACCCAGTACTTC.